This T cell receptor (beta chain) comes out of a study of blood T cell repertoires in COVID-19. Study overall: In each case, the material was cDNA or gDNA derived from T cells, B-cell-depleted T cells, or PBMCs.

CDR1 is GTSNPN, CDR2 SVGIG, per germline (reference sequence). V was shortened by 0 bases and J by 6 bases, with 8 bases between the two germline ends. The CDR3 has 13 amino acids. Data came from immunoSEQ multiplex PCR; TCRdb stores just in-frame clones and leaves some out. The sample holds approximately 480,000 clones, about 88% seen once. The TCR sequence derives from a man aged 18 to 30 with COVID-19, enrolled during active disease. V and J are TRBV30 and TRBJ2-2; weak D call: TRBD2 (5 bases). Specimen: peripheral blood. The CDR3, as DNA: TGTGCCTGGAGTGTATGGCGGGCCGGGGAGCTGTTTTTT. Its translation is CAWSVWRAGELFF. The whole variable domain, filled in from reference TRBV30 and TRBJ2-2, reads SQTIHQWPATLVQPVGSPLSLECTVEGTSNPNLYWYRQAAGRGLQLLFYSVGIGQISSEVPQNLSASRPQDRQFILSSKKLLLSDSGFYLCAWSVWRAGELFFGEGSRLTVL.